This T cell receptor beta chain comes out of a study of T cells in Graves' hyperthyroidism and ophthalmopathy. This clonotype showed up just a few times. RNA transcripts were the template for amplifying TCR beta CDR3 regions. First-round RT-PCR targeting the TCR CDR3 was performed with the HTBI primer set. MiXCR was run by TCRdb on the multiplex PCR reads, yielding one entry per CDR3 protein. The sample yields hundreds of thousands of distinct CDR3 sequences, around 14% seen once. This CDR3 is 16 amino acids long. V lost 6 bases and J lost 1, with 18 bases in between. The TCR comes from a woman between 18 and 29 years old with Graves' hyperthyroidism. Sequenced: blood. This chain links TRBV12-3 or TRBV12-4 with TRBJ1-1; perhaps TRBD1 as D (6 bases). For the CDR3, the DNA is TGTGCCAGCAGGCTCGGCAGGGGACGTTCGAACACTGAAGCTTTCTTT. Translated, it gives CASRLGRGRSNTEAFF.